This TCR beta chain was observed in a study of cytomegalovirus exposure and HLA in healthy donors. Findings and limits, study-wide: A list of around 160 TCR beta chains associated with cytomegalovirus was given. Sequences of the TCR beta chain were said to predict the HLA-A and HLA-B alleles of most subjects accurately.

Comments on this clone: Its specificity is not known.

The PCR made use of 60 Vbeta and 13 Jbeta primers. Using immunoSEQ multiplex PCR, the repertoire was profiled, and TCRdb retains in-frame clones only, with some absent. The table lists 110,000 to 150,000 clones, about four fifths of them singletons. Sequencing was performed on PBMCs. The receptor was derived from a man aged 40-50 years in good health and CMV-seronegative.

DNA of the CDR3: TGTGCCAGCCACAGGAGACCGTCTGACTATGGCTACACCTTC. Translation: CASHRRPSDYGYTF. The V gene is TRBV28, the J gene TRBJ1-2; tentative D call: TRBD1 (5 bases). Deletions cut 8 bases from V and 3 bases from J, with 16 bases between. The germline gives CDR1 MDHEN, CDR2 SYDVKM. The CDR3 consists of 14 residues.